This TCR beta chain stems from a study of T cell responses to AZD1222 COVID-19 vaccine. Overall study findings and caveats: Repertoire sampling occurred only after the peak T cell response. Increased Spike-specific TCR breadth and depth were observed after two AZD1222 doses. Within unmutated variant regions lay the reported targets of nearly half of spike-specific TCRs. The number of AZD1222 recipients seropositive at baseline was only 6 or 7.

Trimming removed 4 bases at V and 6 bases at J, with 5 bases between. The CDR3 is 11 residues long. Per the germline V gene, CDR1 is ENHRY and CDR2 is SYGVKD. This clone has just one count. The antigen remains unidentified. Here immunoSEQ multiplex PCR was the method, and the copy in TCRdb shows in-frame clones only, minus some. In the table there are roughly 110,000 clones, roughly 91% of which are singletons. This chain connects TRBV10-3 to TRBJ2-3; no definite D call. The sequenced sample was peripheral blood, obtained 28 days after the second AZD1222 dose. The source of this sequence is an adult who received the AZD1222 COVID-19 vaccine. Here the CDR3 DNA reads TGTGCCATCAGTGTCGAGGATACGCAGTATTTT. It yields the protein CAISVEDTQYF.